This TCR beta chain was captured in a study of T-cell reconstitution after alpha-beta-depleted transplantation in children. Unique molecular identifiers tagged the TCRbeta library. From the PCR reads, TCRdb called clonotypes with MiXCR, one entry per CDR3 protein. The table has around 480,000 distinct CDR3 sequences, approximately 32% seen once. This CDR3 spans 17 amino acids. The trim removed 4 bases at V and 3 bases at J, leaving 6 bases unmatched. Germline V gives CDR1 SGHRS, CDR2 YFSETQ. The sequence was obtained from a human donor who donated a stem cell graft to a child with aplastic anemia. The rearrangement joins TRBV5-1 to TRBJ2-3; 15 bases are shared with TRBD2. Sequenced here: PBMCs from the stem cell graft donor, sampled from the stem cell graft. CDR3: CASSLEGLAGGTDTQYF. In DNA form, the CDR3 reads TGCGCCAGCAGCCTCGAAGGACTAGCGGGAGGGACAGATACGCAGTATTTT. Together with reference TRBV5-1 and TRBJ2-3, the CDR3 gives the full variable domain: KAGVTQTPRYLIKTRGQQVTLSCSPISGHRSVSWYQQTPGQGLQFLFEYFSETQRNKGNFPGRFSGRQFSNSRSEMNVSTLELGDSALYLCASSLEGLAGGTDTQYFGPGTRLTVL.